This T cell receptor beta chain was documented in a study of T-cell reconstitution after alpha-beta-depleted transplantation in children. Study-wide findings and caveats: Several hundred expanded graft clones reportedly supplied alpha-beta T cells about two months after transplant. Recipient T cells and thymic progenitors that survived gave rise to the high TCRbeta diversity observed at day 60 in some patients. Hyperexpanded clones declined; after one year, newly produced T cells mostly supplied diversity.

This clonotype was recorded many times. What it binds is unknown. Preparation of the TCRbeta library used unique molecular identifiers. In TCRdb, the PCR reads were re-called with MiXCR into one record per CDR3 protein. Altogether 700,000 to 850,000 distinct CDR3 sequences are present, about 16% being singletons, with the ten largest covering about 4.6%. The CDR3 runs 13 residues. V was pared by 4 bases and J by 3 bases, with 9 bases between. Per germline, CDR1 ENHRY and CDR2 SYGVKD. The rearrangement links TRBV10-3 to TRBJ1-1; D not resolved. Source: PBMCs, mostly from graft donor cells, taken 360 days after TCRalphabeta/CD19-depleted stem cell transplant. The clonotype was recovered from a male patient between 10 and 17 years old who had a stem cell transplant for acute lymphoblastic leukemia, so the T cells may come from the graft donor. The CDR3 region has the DNA TGTGCCATCAGTGCTATGGTGGACACTGAAGCTTTCTTT. Translated: CAISAMVDTEAFF.